A single sample is the source of the 32 T cell receptor beta chains below, sequenced in a study of cytomegalovirus exposure and HLA in healthy donors. Both 60 Vbeta primers and 13 Jbeta primers went into the PCR. The repertoire was sequenced with immunoSEQ multiplex PCR; TCRdb's copy has only in-frame clones and lacks some. Among under 200,000 clones listed, approximately 65% were seen once. The sample was PBMCs. Every receptor here comes from a man aged 40-49 years in good health and CMV-seronegative.

This clone was recorded only once. This chain uses TRBV2 with TRBJ2-7, with D uncertain. CDR3 length: 13 amino acids. Germline V gene data show CDR1 as SNHLY and CDR2 as FYNNEI. Trimming pared 7 bases from V and 1 base from J, leaving 11 bases between. The CDR3 DNA sequence: TGTGCCAGCACTATCACCCCTTCCTACGAGCAGTACTTC. It encodes CASTITPSYEQYF. The full variable domain, completed using reference TRBV2 and TRBJ2-7, is EPEVTQTPSHQVTQMGQEVILRCVPISNHLYFYWYRQILGQKVEFLVSFYNNEISEKSEIFDDQFSVERPDGSNFTLKIRSTKLEDSAMYFCASTITPSYEQYFGPGTRLTVT.

The rearrangement joins TRBV4-1 to TRBJ2-5, with D possibly TRBD1 on 5 matching bases. Germline V gene sequence: CDR1 MGHRA, CDR2 YSYEKL. Trimming took 0 bases from V and 6 from J, leaving 17 bases between them. The CDR3 is 16 residues long. The chain's CDR3 is CASSQEVAGNPKTQYF. As DNA, the CDR3 is TGCGCCAGCAGCCAAGAGGTAGCAGGGAACCCAAAGACCCAGTACTTC.

The chain carries TRBV6-5 and TRBJ1-1, with unresolved D. With 9 bases removed from V and 3 bases from J, the gap between germline ends came to 14 bases. The CDR3 loop spans 13 amino acids. Per germline, CDR1 MNHEY and CDR2 SVGAGI. The CDR3 spells CASNFRLDTEAFF. For the CDR3, the DNA is TGTGCCAGTAACTTCCGGTTGGACACTGAAGCTTTCTTT.

The chain employs TRBV6-1 and TRBJ1-3, with D hard to call. V was cut by 1 base and J by 7 bases, with 11 bases left in between. The CDR3 runs 14 residues. In germline, CDR1 is MNHNS, CDR2 SASEGT. The CDR3 region is CASSEGSGLNTIYF. In DNA form, the CDR3 reads TGTGCCAGCAGTGAAGGGTCAGGCCTGAACACCATATATTTT.

This chain connects TRBV4-1 to TRBJ2-2; the match to TRBD1 covers 11 bases. Germline-derived CDR1 and CDR2 are MGHRA and YSYEKL. Trimming cost V 1 base and J 4 bases; bases outside gene matches: 5. The CDR3 runs to 17 residues. The CDR3 spells CASSQGGQGARTGELFF. The CDR3, as DNA: TGCGCCAGCAGCCAAGGAGGACAGGGGGCTCGCACCGGGGAGCTGTTTTTT.

This clone was recorded once. The chain links TRBV2 to TRBJ1-6; tentative D call: TRBD1 (5 bases). The CDR3 runs to 14 residues. The germline V and J ends were trimmed by 6 bases and 6 bases, with 12 bases remaining between them. CDR1 and CDR2 from the germline V gene are SNHLY and FYNNEI. The CDR3 DNA reads as TGTGCCAGCAGAGGGACGGGGGGTAATTCACCCCTCCACTTT. This translates into CASRGTGGNSPLHF.

The chain links TRBV29-1 to TRBJ2-3, with a tentative D call TRBD2 (7 bases). Looked up from germline, CDR1 is SQVTM and CDR2 is ANQGSEA. This CDR3 has 11 amino acids. CDR3 nucleotides: TGCAAAGCAGGGAGGGGGGATACGCAGTATTTT. Protein: CKAGRGDTQYF.

The CDR3 nucleotides are TGTGCCAGCACTGGACAGGCCCTAAACACCGGGGAGCTGTTTTTT. Protein: CASTGQALNTGELFF. This sequence joins TRBV28 and TRBJ2-2, with TRBD1 matching 7 bases. J was trimmed by 2 bases and V by 7 bases; bases with no gene match: 7. CDR3 size: 15 residues. From germline, CDR1 is MDHEN and CDR2 SYDVKM.

This clone was seen a handful of times. The chain links TRBV29-1 to TRBJ2-7, with D unresolved. CDR1 is SQVTM, CDR2 ANQGSEA, per germline. CDR3 length: 12 amino acids. The V end lost 5 bases, the J end lost 1 base, and 9 bases lay between the germline ends. CDR3 residues: CSVRGRSYEQYF. The CDR3 DNA reads TGCAGCGTTCGCGGTCGTTCCTACGAGCAGTACTTC.

The chain links TRBV10-1 to TRBJ1-4, with no clear D. Trimming left V 0 bases short and J 4 bases short, with 15 bases between. Germline CDR1 reads WNHNN; CDR2 reads SYGVQD (reference sequence). CDR3 length: 17 amino acids. For the CDR3, the DNA is TGCGCCAGCAGTGAGTCGCCCAGTCGAGGGAGTAATGAAAAACTGTTTTTT. Amino acids: CASSESPSRGSNEKLFF.

The chain recombines TRBV29-1 with TRBJ1-2; 9 nucleotides agree with TRBD1. Germline lookup yields CDR1 SQVTM and CDR2 ANQGSEA. CDR3 length equals 13 residues. The J segment lost 2 bases and the V segment lost 6 bases, leaving 4 bases of the junction unmatched. The CDR3 nucleotides read TGCAGCGTAGGGGACAGGGAGAACTATGGCTACACCTTC. This sequence encodes CSVGDRENYGYTF.

V is TRBV9 and J is TRBJ1-3; a possible D gene is TRBD1 (6 bases). Per germline, CDR1 SGDLS and CDR2 YYNGEE. This CDR3 spans 15 amino acids. V was shortened by 2 bases and J by 1 base, with 10 bases between the two germline ends. The chain's CDR3 is CASSVQGMSGNTIYF. In DNA form, the CDR3 reads TGTGCCAGCAGCGTTCAGGGGATGTCTGGAAACACCATATATTTT. Full variable domain (outside the CDR3, taken from reference TRBV9 and TRBJ1-3): DSGVTQTPKHLITATGQRVTLRCSPRSGDLSVYWYQQSLDQGLQFLIQYYNGEERAKGNILERFSAQQFPDLHSELNLSSLELGDSALYFCASSVQGMSGNTIYFGEGSWLTVV.

The genes are TRBV4-3 and TRBJ2-5, with D maybe TRBD1 (7 bases). The germline CDR1 and CDR2 sequences are LGHNA and YSLEER. CDR3 size: 13 residues. Trimming removed 2 bases from V and 11 bases from J, with 15 bases in between. CDR3 sequence (DNA): TGCGCCAGCAGCCAAATAGGAGGGACAGAGCAGTACTTC. This encodes CASSQIGGTEQYF.

This chain links TRBV5-4 with TRBJ1-2; a possible D gene is TRBD1 (6 bases). This CDR3 spans 13 amino acids. CDR1 is SGHNT and CDR2 is YYREEE in the germline V gene (reference sequence). V lost 3 bases and J lost 10, with 16 bases in between. The CDR3 loop is CASSSFDRIYYTF. The DNA of the CDR3 is TGTGCCAGCAGCTCGTTTGACAGGATCTACTACACCTTC.

CDR3 region: CATYRGGTGELFF. CDR3 in DNA: TGTGCCACTTACAGGGGCGGCACCGGGGAGCTGTTTTTT. The J gene is TRBJ2-2, the V gene TRBV2; TRBD1 aligns across 7 bases. V was clipped by 10 bases and J by 4 bases; unmatched bases: 6. This CDR3 has 13 residues. Germline V gene data show CDR1 as SNHLY and CDR2 as FYNNEI.

In this sample, this clone turned up a few times. One junction end disagrees with the germline gene, perhaps due to a read error. The rearrangement joins TRBV2 to TRBJ1-5; a weak D match, TRBD1 (5 bases). Per germline, CDR1 SNHLY and CDR2 FYNNEI. The CDR3 is made up of 13 amino acids. The CDR3 sequence: CTSSDGGNQPQHF. The DNA for the CDR3 is TGTACCAGCAGTGACGGGGGGAATCAGCCCCAGCATTTT.

The chain joins TRBV5-1 to TRBJ2-7, with D possibly TRBD2 on 5 matching bases. CDR3 length: 16 amino acids. Trimming left V 2 bases short and J 0 bases short, with 15 bases between. Per germline, CDR1 SGHRS and CDR2 YFSETQ. CDR3 amino acids: CASSLTGVSSSYEQYF. CDR3 nucleotides: TGCGCCAGCAGCTTAACCGGGGTCTCGAGCTCCTACGAGCAGTACTTC. The full variable domain, with the rest looked up from reference TRBV5-1 and TRBJ2-7, is KAGVTQTPRYLIKTRGQQVTLSCSPISGHRSVSWYQQTPGQGLQFLFEYFSETQRNKGNFPGRFSGRQFSNSRSEMNVSTLELGDSALYLCASSLTGVSSSYEQYFGPGTRLTVT.

V is TRBV7-8 and J is TRBJ1-2; 10 bases match TRBD1. With 3 bases clipped from V and 8 bases from J, the junction kept 9 bases outside the gene matches. Germline lookup yields CDR1 SGHVS and CDR2 FQNEAQ. The CDR3 loop spans 15 amino acids. CDR3 region: CASSFRQGAVGGYTF. DNA for the CDR3: TGTGCCAGCAGCTTTCGACAGGGGGCTGTGGGAGGCTACACCTTC. The full variable domain, its missing parts supplied by reference TRBV7-8 and TRBJ1-2, is GAGVSQSPRYKVAKRGQDVALRCDPISGHVSLFWYQQALGQGPEFLTYFQNEAQLDKSGLPSDRFFAERPEGSVSTLKIQRTQQEDSAVYLCASSFRQGAVGGYTFGSGTRLTVV.

The V and J genes are TRBV7-2 and TRBJ2-3; TRBD2 matches at 9 bases. Germline V lookup: CDR1 SGHTA, CDR2 FQGNSA. The CDR3 extends over 17 amino acids. V gave up 2 bases and J gave up 4 bases; unmatched junction bases: 10. The CDR3 here is CASSLLPSGTGADTQYF. CDR3 bases: TGTGCCAGCAGCTTACTCCCTAGCGGGACGGGCGCAGATACGCAGTATTTT.

The rearrangement uses TRBV4-3 and TRBJ2-7, with TRBD2 matching 10 bases. V shed 2 bases and J 1 base; nucleotides not matched to a gene: 5. The CDR3 runs to 16 residues. Germline V gene sequence: CDR1 LGHNA, CDR2 YSLEER. The chain's CDR3 is CASSQTSGRESYEQYF. CDR3 sequence (DNA): TGCGCCAGCAGCCAAACCAGCGGGAGGGAGTCCTACGAGCAGTACTTC.

This sequence joins TRBV6-5 and TRBJ2-1, with TRBD2 matching over 8 bases. Germline values: CDR1 MNHEY, CDR2 SVGAGI. The CDR3 totals 15 residues. V shed 2 bases and J 4 bases; nucleotides not matched to a gene: 4. This CDR3 is CASSYGGGSYNEQFF. Written as DNA, the CDR3 is TGTGCCAGCAGTTACGGCGGGGGGAGTTACAATGAGCAGTTCTTC.

This chain links TRBV30 with TRBJ1-1, with a weak D call TRBD1 (5 bases). V shed 3 bases and J shed 4 bases, with 15 bases lying between them. Germline CDR1 reads GTSNPN; CDR2 reads SVGIG (reference sequence). The CDR3 is made up of 14 amino acids. CDR3 coding DNA: TGTGCCTGGAGGTGGGGCAGGGCGAGCACTGAAGCTTTCTTT. It encodes CAWRWGRASTEAFF.

The CDR3 here is CASSLGAMGEQYF. The CDR3 DNA sequence: TGTGCCAGCAGCTTAGGGGCGATGGGCGAGCAGTACTTC. The V gene is TRBV7-8, the J gene TRBJ2-7; D is uncertain. The CDR3 has 13 residues. The germline CDR1 and CDR2 sequences are SGHVS and FQNEAQ. Deletions cut 1 base from V and 6 bases from J, with 10 bases between.

The chain recombines TRBV5-4 with TRBJ2-1, with D possibly TRBD2 on 6 matching bases. The CDR3 is made up of 13 amino acids. V gave up 4 bases and J gave up 6 bases, with 11 bases separating them. Germline CDR1 and CDR2: SGHNT and YYREEE (reference sequence). CDR3: CASSRELSNEQFF. In DNA form, the CDR3 reads TGTGCCAGCAGCCGGGAGTTAAGCAATGAGCAGTTCTTC.

A few counts support this clone. CDR3 in amino acids: CASSTTAVAMNTEAFF. The CDR3 DNA follows: TGTGCCAGCAGTACGACGGCTGTAGCCATGAACACTGAAGCTTTCTTT. The rearrangement links TRBV6-6 to TRBJ1-1; D is undetermined. This CDR3 has 16 residues. Trimming took off 5 bases at V and 0 bases at J, with 16 bases between the two ends. Germline V gives CDR1 MNHNY, CDR2 SVGAGI (reference sequence).

The chain uses TRBV4-3 and TRBJ2-7; TRBD1 matches at 9 bases. Germline CDR1 is LGHNA and CDR2 is YSLEER. The CDR3 consists of 17 residues. Unmatched junction bases numbered 10, after V lost 0 bases and J lost 4 bases. The CDR3 protein is CASSQDLEQGAYYEQYF. CDR3 nucleotides: TGCGCCAGCAGCCAAGATCTGGAACAGGGGGCTTATTACGAGCAGTACTTC.

The chain recombines TRBV18 with TRBJ2-7; D is uncertain. There are 15 residues in the CDR3. From germline, CDR1 is KGHSH and CDR2 LQKENI. Between the trimmed V and J ends, which lost 3 bases and 2 bases, there was a span of 14 bases. CDR3 residues: CASSPEISKPYEQYF. CDR3 nucleotide sequence: TGTGCCAGCTCACCTGAGATCTCGAAGCCCTACGAGCAGTACTTC.

This clone was observed once. The CDR3 sequence is CASSLQVGGLVSHEQYF. CDR3 DNA: TGTGCCAGCAGCTTACAGGTGGGAGGGCTCGTATCCCACGAGCAGTACTTC. The rearrangement links TRBV7-2 to TRBJ2-7, with TRBD2 matching 7 bases. V lost 2 bases, J lost 5 bases, and 15 bases stayed unmatched. From germline, CDR1 is SGHTA and CDR2 FQGNSA. This CDR3 has 17 residues.

This clone was counted a few times. The V call is TRBV19, the J call TRBJ1-6; the match to TRBD1 covers 10 bases. The CDR3 totals 14 residues. With V trimmed by 4 bases and J by 10 bases, 4 bases remained unmatched. CDR1 and CDR2 from the germline V gene are LNHDA and SQIVND (reference sequence). The CDR3 sequence: CASSTGQGLSPLHF. For the CDR3, the DNA is TGTGCCAGTAGTACGGGACAGGGGCTCTCACCCCTCCACTTT.

The chain has TRBV30 and TRBJ1-2; TRBD1 matches at 12 bases. Germline V gene lookup returns CDR1 GTSNPN and CDR2 SVGIG (reference sequence). V shed 1 base, J shed 4 bases, and the junction held 1 base outside the gene matches. CDR3 length equals 14 residues. The CDR3 spells CAWSGGQGAYGYTF. The CDR3 nucleotides read TGTGCCTGGAGTGGGGGACAGGGGGCCTATGGCTACACCTTC.

The CDR3 DNA sequence: TGCGCCAGCAGCCAAGCCCAGTCCACCGGGGAGCTGTTTTTT. It yields the protein CASSQAQSTGELFF. The rearrangement joins TRBV4-1 to TRBJ2-2; no definite D call. Between the trimmed V and J ends, which lost 1 base and 4 bases, there was a span of 7 bases. Germline V CDR1 and CDR2: MGHRA, YSYEKL. This CDR3 has 14 residues.

This clone appeared once. This chain joins TRBV5-4 and TRBJ2-3, with 7 bases that match TRBD2. V lost 4 bases and J lost 5; bases outside the gene matches: 13. The CDR3 is 16 amino acids. The germline gives CDR1 SGHNT, CDR2 YYREEE (reference sequence). CDR3 sequence reads: CASSPRVAGVEDTQYF. The CDR3 DNA follows: TGTGCCAGCAGCCCCAGGGTAGCGGGCGTGGAAGATACGCAGTATTTT. The variable domain in full, with the rest retrieved from reference TRBV5-4 and TRBJ2-3, is ETGVTQSPTHLIKTRGQQVTLRCSSQSGHNTVSWYQQALGQGPQFIFQYYREEENGRGNFPPRFSGLQFPNYSSELNVNALELDDSALYLCASSPRVAGVEDTQYFGPGTRLTVL.